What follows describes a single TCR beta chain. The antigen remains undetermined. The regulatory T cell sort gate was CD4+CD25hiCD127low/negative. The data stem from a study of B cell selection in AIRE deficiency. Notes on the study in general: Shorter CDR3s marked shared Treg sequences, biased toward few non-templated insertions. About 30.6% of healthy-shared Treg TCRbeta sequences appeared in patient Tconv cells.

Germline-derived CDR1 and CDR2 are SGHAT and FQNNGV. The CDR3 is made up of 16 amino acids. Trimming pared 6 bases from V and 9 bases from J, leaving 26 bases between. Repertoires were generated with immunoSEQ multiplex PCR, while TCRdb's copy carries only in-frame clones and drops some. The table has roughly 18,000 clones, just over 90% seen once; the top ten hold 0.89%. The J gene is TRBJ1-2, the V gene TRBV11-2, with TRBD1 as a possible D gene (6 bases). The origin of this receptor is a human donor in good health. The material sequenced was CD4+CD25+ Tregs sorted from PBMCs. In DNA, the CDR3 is TGTGCCAGCAGAAACTCGGCCGGACAGCCTCTAAGTCGCTACACCTTC. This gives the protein CASRNSAGQPLSRYTF.